The present T cell receptor (beta chain) was sequenced within a study of T cells after yellow fever vaccination. Broader study findings: When the response was secondary, it was weaker but reached its peak faster, day 5 versus 15. Contamination of FACS-sorted repertoires by abundant clonotypes from the bulk population could occur. The CD4 and CD8 compartments had a small share of their clonotypes in common.

In making TCR cDNA, 5'RACE template switching added a universal primer site and UMIs to it. TCRdb re-analysed the 5' RACE reads in MiXCR, keeping a single row per CDR3 protein. The data show hundreds of thousands of distinct CDR3 sequences, roughly 14% seen once. This clonotype was counted only a few times. Its antigen is as yet unknown. The germline V gene has CDR1 SGHAT and CDR2 FQNNGV. The CDR3 loop spans 14 amino acids. Between the trimmed V and J ends, which lost 3 bases and 1 base, there was a span of 9 bases. The sequence came from a young man who received the YFV17D yellow fever vaccine. Sample: PBMCs, taken on the day of the yellow fever booster vaccination. The rearrangement uses TRBV11-2 and TRBJ1-1, with D tentatively TRBD1 (6 bases). The CDR3 region is CASSLGHSNTEAFF. As DNA, the CDR3 is TGTGCCAGCAGCTTGGGACACTCGAACACTGAAGCTTTCTTT.